This is a list of T cell receptor beta chains from one sample in a study of blood T cells in healthy people across ages. TCRdb reprocessed the 5' RACE reads via MiXCR and lists one record per CDR3 protein. The sample includes 1 million or so distinct CDR3 sequences, approximately 25% of them seen just once. These same records also appear under a second study, on T cells of mothers and their children.

Sequenced sample: blood. The receptors derive from a girl between 2 and 10 years old in good health. CDR3s include the opening cysteine and the closing phenylalanine or tryptophan. Each record gives: clone size, V gene, J gene, CDR3 length, D gene, CDR3 protein, CDR3 DNA. D genes are given only for firm matches. Only part of the rows carry a size: once, few, many, or a class if the clone is expanded.

NA	TRBV2	TRBJ2-1	15	NA	CASKGVLAAQGKQFF	TGTGCCAGCAAGGGGGTGCTAGCGGCTCAGGGTAAGCAGTTCTTC
few	TRBV10-3	TRBJ2-4	14	NA	CAISEPIAKNIQYF	TGTGCCATCAGTGAGCCGATAGCCAAAAACATTCAGTACTTC
NA	TRBV7-9	TRBJ2-5	14	NA	CASSSDRKQETQYF	TGTGCCAGCAGCTCAGACAGGAAACAAGAGACCCAGTACTTC
NA	TRBV20-1	TRBJ2-1	12	NA	CSAGTFYNEQFF	TGCAGTGCTGGGACCTTTTACAATGAGCAGTTCTTC
NA	TRBV29-1	TRBJ2-1	13	NA	CSVGLNTDNEQFF	TGCAGCGTTGGTCTAAATACAGACAATGAGCAGTTCTTC
NA	TRBV10-3	TRBJ2-7	14	TRBD1	CAISSPSRGYEQYF	TGTGCCATCAGTTCCCCCTCCAGGGGGTACGAGCAGTACTTC
NA	TRBV2	TRBJ2-3	14	NA	CASSDPSTTDTQYF	TGTGCCAGCAGTGACCCCTCAACAACAGATACGCAGTATTTT
NA	TRBV5-5	TRBJ1-1	13	NA	CASTMGGGTEAFF	TGTGCCAGCACGATGGGGGGGGGTACTGAAGCTTTCTTT
once	TRBV28	TRBJ2-3	15	TRBD2	CASFRTSGREDTQYF	TGTGCCAGCTTTAGGACTAGCGGGAGAGAAGATACGCAGTATTTT
NA	TRBV7-9	TRBJ1-1	15	NA	CASTPSAQLGGEAFF	TGTGCCAGCACACCGTCGGCTCAATTGGGGGGTGAAGCTTTCTTT
NA	TRBV19	TRBJ2-7	15	NA	CASSANRDTNYEQYF	TGTGCCAGTAGTGCCAACCGGGACACAAACTACGAGCAGTACTTC
NA	TRBV4-3	TRBJ1-1	16	NA	CASSQEGRDLGTEAFF	TGCGCCAGCAGCCAAGAGGGTAGAGACCTGGGGACTGAAGCTTTCTTT
NA	TRBV9	TRBJ2-1	15	NA	CASSVEPRALNEQFF	TGTGCCAGCAGCGTAGAGCCGAGGGCCCTCAATGAGCAGTTCTTC
NA	TRBV10-3	TRBJ2-5	15	TRBD1	CAISRDRGLQETQYF	TGTGCCATCAGTCGGGACAGGGGTTTGCAAGAGACCCAGTACTTC
few	TRBV5-1	TRBJ2-1	21	TRBD2	CASSRYHPYRLAGEGYNEQFF	TGCGCCAGCAGTCGATACCACCCGTATAGACTAGCGGGAGAGGGCTACAATGAGCAGTTCTTC
few	TRBV6-2/TRBV6-3	TRBJ2-5	17	TRBD2	CASRYRLAGGIQETQYF	TGTGCCAGCAGATACCGACTAGCGGGGGGAATCCAAGAGACCCAGTACTTC
NA	TRBV4-3	TRBJ2-6	17	NA	CASSQGGLFAGANVLTF	TGCGCCAGCAGCCAGGGTGGACTCTTCGCCGGGGCCAACGTCCTGACTTTC
few	TRBV29-1	TRBJ1-1	14	NA	CSVDGLRANTEAFF	TGCAGCGTTGACGGTCTACGGGCAAACACTGAAGCTTTCTTT
NA	TRBV7-8	TRBJ1-1	13	NA	CASKLGRNTEAFF	TGTGCCAGCAAGCTCGGACGGAACACTGAAGCTTTCTTT
NA	TRBV20-1	TRBJ2-5	12	NA	CSGGTGQETQYF	TGCAGTGGTGGCACTGGACAAGAGACCCAGTACTTC
NA	TRBV13	TRBJ2-3	15	TRBD2	CASSLTGLGTDTQYF	TGTGCCAGCAGCTTAACGGGACTAGGCACAGATACGCAGTATTTT
few	TRBV6-5	TRBJ2-5	17	TRBD2	CASSYSTSGAGGETQYF	TGTGCCAGCAGTTACTCGACTAGCGGGGCCGGAGGGGAGACCCAGTACTTC
NA	TRBV9	TRBJ2-7	15	NA	CASSVSGTLPYEQYF	TGTGCCAGCAGCGTATCGGGTACCCTTCCCTACGAGCAGTACTTC
few	TRBV12-3/TRBV12-4	TRBJ2-7	12	NA	CASSPMGYEQYF	TGTGCCAGCAGCCCAATGGGTTACGAGCAGTACTTC
few	TRBV12-3/TRBV12-4	TRBJ2-4	17	TRBD1	CASSPYSTGKAKNIQYF	TGTGCCAGCAGTCCCTACTCGACAGGGAAGGCCAAAAACATTCAGTACTTC
NA	TRBV12-5	TRBJ1-5	12	NA	CASGLIAGAQHF	TGTGCTAGTGGTTTGATAGCCGGGGCCCAGCATTTT
NA	TRBV7-9	TRBJ2-7	14	TRBD2	CASTLLAESYEQYF	TGTGCCAGCACCCTACTAGCGGAGTCCTACGAGCAGTACTTC